This T cell receptor (beta chain) was recovered during a study of T cells in Graves' hyperthyroidism and ophthalmopathy. Study observations and caveats: The model predicted ophthalmopathy a median roughly six months before onset. Most expanded thyroid clonotypes above 0.001 recurred in blood.

Each diagnosis was grounded in clinical symptoms, serum thyroxine and TRAb, thyroid ultrasound, and orbital computed tomography. About this clonotype itself: Its antigen is not identified.

Using RNA transcripts as the source, TCR beta CDR3 regions were amplified. Researchers ran a first-round RT-PCR on the TCR CDR3 using the HTBI primer set. TCRdb fed the multiplex PCR reads into MiXCR, producing one record per CDR3 protein. The table lists about 700,000 distinct CDR3 sequences, less than 45% of them singletons. Trimming pared 4 bases from V and 6 bases from J, leaving 9 bases between. The CDR3 covers 11 residues. CDR1 is DFQATT and CDR2 is SNEGSKA in the germline V gene (reference sequence). The sequence came from an adult man with Graves' disease, either hyperthyroidism or ophthalmopathy (not recorded which). The gene calls are TRBV20-1 and TRBJ1-1, with D tentatively TRBD1 (5 bases). The sample taken for sequencing was peripheral blood or thyroid tissue (not recorded which). This CDR3 is CSATPGPEAFF. Here the CDR3 DNA reads TGCAGTGCTACCCCGGGACCTGAAGCTTTCTTT.